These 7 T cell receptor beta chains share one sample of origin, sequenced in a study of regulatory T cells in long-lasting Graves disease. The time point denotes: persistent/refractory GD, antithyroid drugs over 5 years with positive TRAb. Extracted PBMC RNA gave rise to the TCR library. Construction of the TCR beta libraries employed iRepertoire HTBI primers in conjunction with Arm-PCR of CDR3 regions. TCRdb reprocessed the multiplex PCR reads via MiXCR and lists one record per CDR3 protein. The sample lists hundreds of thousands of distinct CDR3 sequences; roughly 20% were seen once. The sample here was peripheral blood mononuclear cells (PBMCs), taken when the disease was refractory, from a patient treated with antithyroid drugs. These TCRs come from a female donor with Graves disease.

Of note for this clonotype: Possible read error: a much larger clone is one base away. Here the CDR3 DNA reads TGTGCCAGCAGTTCTCCTATGCCAAGCGGGAGTAAACAGCGCGAGCAGTACTTC. Translated, it gives CASSSPMPSGSKQREQYF. The V call is TRBV28, the J call TRBJ2-7; 8 bases map to TRBD2. Germline assignment: CDR1 MDHEN and CDR2 SYDVKM. V was pared by 4 bases and J by 6 bases, with 20 bases of the junction left unmatched. The CDR3 length is 18 residues.

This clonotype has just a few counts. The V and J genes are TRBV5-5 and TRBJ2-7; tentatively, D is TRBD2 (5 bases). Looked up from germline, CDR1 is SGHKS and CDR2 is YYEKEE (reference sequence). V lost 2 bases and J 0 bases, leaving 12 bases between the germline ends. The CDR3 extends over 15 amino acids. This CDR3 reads CASSFAGASSYEQYF. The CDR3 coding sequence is TGTGCCAGCAGCTTTGCGGGCGCAAGCTCCTACGAGCAGTACTTC.

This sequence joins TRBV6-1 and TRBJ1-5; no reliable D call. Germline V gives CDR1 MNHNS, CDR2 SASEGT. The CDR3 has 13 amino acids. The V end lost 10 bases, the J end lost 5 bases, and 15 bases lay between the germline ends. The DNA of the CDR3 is TGTGCCACGCAAGTGGGGTCGGATCAGCCCCAGCATTTT. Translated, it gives CATQVGSDQPQHF.

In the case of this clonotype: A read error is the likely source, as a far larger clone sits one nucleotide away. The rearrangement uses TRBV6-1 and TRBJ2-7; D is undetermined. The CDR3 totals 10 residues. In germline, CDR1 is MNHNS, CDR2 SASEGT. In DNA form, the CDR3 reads TGTGCCAGCAGTGACTACGAGCGGTACTTC. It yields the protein CASSDYERYF.

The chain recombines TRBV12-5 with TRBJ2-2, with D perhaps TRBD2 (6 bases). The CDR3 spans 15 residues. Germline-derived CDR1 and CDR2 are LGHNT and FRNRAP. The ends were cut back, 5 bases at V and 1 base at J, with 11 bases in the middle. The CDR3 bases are TGTGCTAGTGGTCCCCCCGGGGGGAACACCGGGGAGCTGTTTTTT. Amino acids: CASGPPGGNTGELFF.

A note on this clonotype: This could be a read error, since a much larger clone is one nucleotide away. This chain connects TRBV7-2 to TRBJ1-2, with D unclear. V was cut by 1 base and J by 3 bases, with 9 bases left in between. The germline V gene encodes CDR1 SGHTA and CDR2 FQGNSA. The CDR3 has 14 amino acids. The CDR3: CASSLEKSDYGYTF. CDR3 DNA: TGTGCCAGCAGCTTAGAAAAGTCCGACTATGGCTACACCTTC.

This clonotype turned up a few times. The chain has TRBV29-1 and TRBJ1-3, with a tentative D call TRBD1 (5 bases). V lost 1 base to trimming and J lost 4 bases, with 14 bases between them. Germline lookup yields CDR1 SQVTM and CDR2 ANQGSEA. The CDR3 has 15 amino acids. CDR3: CSVEVGRGSGNTIYF. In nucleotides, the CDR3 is TGCAGCGTTGAAGTGGGGAGGGGATCGGGAAACACCATATATTTT.